The source of this T cell receptor (beta chain) is a study of T cell responses to AZD1222 COVID-19 vaccine. Study-wide context: Second-dose intervals of approximately 4 or approximately 12 weeks were pooled. Study conclusions and caveats: The study reported that nearly half of spike-specific TCRs target unmutated variant regions. CD4 TCRs linked to vaccination spanned spike, dominating at 160-218 and 743-854. In all cases, repertoires were sampled only after the peak T cell response.

With respect to this clone: Its antigen is not known.

The table came from immunoSEQ multiplex PCR; TCRdb's copy has only in-frame clones and leaves some out. The sample yields 84,000 or so clones, 85% to 90% seen once. The CDR3 spans 16 residues. The V end was cut by 8 bases, the J end by 0 bases, with 17 bases between. Germline V gene sequence: CDR1 SEHNR, CDR2 FQNEAQ (reference sequence). The chain has TRBV7-9 and TRBJ2-1; tentatively, D is TRBD2 (5 bases). This sequence was found in an adult in good health. Source: peripheral blood, taken on day 0 of AZD1222 vaccination. The CDR3 DNA reads TGTGCCAGCTCGATCGTGGGAGAGAGCTCCTACAATGAGCAGTTCTTC. It yields the protein CASSIVGESSYNEQFF.